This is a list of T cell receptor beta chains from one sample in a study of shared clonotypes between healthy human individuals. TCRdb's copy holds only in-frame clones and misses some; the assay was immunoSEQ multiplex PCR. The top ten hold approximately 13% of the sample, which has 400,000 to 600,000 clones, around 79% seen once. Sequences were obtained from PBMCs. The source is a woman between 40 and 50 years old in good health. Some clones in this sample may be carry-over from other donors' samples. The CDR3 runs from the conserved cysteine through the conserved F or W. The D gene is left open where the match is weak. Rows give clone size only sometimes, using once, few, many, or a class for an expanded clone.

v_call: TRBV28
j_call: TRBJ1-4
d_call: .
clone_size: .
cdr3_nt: TGTGCCAGCAGCCGTGCGGAAGTGTCTAATGAAAAACTGTTTTTT
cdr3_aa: CASSRAEVSNEKLFF

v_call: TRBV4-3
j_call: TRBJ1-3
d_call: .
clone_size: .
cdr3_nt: TGCGCCAGCAGCCAAGCCGGGGACTCTGGAAACACCATATATTTT
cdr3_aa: CASSQAGDSGNTIYF

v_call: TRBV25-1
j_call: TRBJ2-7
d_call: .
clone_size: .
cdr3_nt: TGTGCCTACCCCCTGGGCAGCATCTCCTACGAGCAGTACTTC
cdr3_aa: CAYPLGSISYEQYF

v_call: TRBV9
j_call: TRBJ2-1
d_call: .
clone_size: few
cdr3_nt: TGTGCCAGCAGCGTAGGTCGCAGGGTCAATGAGCAGTTCTTC
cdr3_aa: CASSVGRRVNEQFF

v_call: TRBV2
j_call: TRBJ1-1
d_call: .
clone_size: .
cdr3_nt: TGTGCCGGCCGGGTCAACACTGAAGCTTTCTTT
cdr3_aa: CAGRVNTEAFF

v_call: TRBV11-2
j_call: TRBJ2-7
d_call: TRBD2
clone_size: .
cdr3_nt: TGTGCCAGCATGGCAGCGGGAGTGGGAGAGCAGTACTTC
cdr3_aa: CASMAAGVGEQYF

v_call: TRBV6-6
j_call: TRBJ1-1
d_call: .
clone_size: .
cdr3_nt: TGTGCCAGCAGTGAGTGGGCCAGAGGCACTGAAGCTTTCTTT
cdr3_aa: CASSEWARGTEAFF

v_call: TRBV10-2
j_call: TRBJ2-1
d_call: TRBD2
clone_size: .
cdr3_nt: TGCGCCAGCAGTGAGCCAGGGACTAGCGACCATGAGCAGTTCTTC
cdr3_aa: CASSEPGTSDHEQFF

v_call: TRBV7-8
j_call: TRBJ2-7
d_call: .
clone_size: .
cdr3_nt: TGTGCCAGCAGCGCGGGACAGAGCTACGAGCAGTACTTC
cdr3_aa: CASSAGQSYEQYF

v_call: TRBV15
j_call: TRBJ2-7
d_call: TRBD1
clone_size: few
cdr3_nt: TGTGCCACCAGCAGCCCGGGACAGGGCGTCTCCGAGCAGTACTTC
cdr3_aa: CATSSPGQGVSEQYF

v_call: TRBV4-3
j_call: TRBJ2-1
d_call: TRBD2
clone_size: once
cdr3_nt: TGCGCCAGCAGCCAAATAGCGGGAGTAGGTGAGAATGAGCAGTTCTTC
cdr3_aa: CASSQIAGVGENEQFF

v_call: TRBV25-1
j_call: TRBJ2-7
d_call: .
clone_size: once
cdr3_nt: TGCGCCAGCAGTCCAGGGGGGTCGAACGAGCAGTACTTC
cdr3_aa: CASSPGGSNEQYF

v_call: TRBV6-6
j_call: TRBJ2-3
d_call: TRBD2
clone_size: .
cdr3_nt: TGTGCCAGCAGCCTAACTAGCGGAAGCACAGATACGCAGTATTTT
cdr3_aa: CASSLTSGSTDTQYF

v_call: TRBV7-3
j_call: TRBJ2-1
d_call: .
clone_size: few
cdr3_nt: TGTGCCAGCAGCTTATTCCCAAGCGGGAATGAGCAGTTCTTC
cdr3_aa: CASSLFPSGNEQFF

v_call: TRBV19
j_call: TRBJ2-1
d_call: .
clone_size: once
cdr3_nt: TGTGCCAGTAGTATGAAGGTTACTCCCTTGGGTGAGCAGTTCTTC
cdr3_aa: CASSMKVTPLGEQFF

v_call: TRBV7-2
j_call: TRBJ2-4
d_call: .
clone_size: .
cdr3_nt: TGTGCCAGCAGCAACAACTGGGACTCAGTTCAGTACTTC
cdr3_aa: CASSNNWDSVQYF

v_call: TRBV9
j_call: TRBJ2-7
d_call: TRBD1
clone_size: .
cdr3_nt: TGTGCCAGCAGCTCGCGGACAGGGCACTCCTACGAGCAGTACTTC
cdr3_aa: CASSSRTGHSYEQYF

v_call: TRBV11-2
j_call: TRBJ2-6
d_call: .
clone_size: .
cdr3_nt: TGTGCCAGCACCGGGTCTCGGGCCAACGTCCTGACTTTC
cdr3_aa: CASTGSRANVLTF

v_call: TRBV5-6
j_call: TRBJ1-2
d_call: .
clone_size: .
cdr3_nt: TGTGCCAGCAGCGTCGGACAGAATGGCTACACCTTC
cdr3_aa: CASSVGQNGYTF

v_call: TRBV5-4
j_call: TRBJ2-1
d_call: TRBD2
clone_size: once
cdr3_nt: TGTGCCAGCAGCCAGGGACTAGCGGGAGGGGAATACAATGAGCAGTTCTTC
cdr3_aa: CASSQGLAGGEYNEQFF

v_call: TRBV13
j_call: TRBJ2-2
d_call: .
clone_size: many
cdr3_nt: TGTGCCAGCATTGGGGGAAAGGACAGTTCGAACACCGGGGAGCTGTTTTTT
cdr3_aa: CASIGGKDSSNTGELFF

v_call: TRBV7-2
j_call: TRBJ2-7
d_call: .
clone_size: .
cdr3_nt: TGTGCCAGCAGCTTGACTATTTCCTCCACCTACGAGCAGTACTTC
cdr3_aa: CASSLTISSTYEQYF

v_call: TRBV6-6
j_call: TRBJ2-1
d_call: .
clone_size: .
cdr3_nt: TGTGCCAGCAGCCAGGTCTTCGCACCCCACAATGAGCAGTTCTTC
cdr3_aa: CASSQVFAPHNEQFF

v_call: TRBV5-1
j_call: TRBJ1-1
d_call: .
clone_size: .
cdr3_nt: TGCGCCAGCAGCTTGGAAACGGGGGCGGGCGGAGCTTTCTTT
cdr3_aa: CASSLETGAGGAFF

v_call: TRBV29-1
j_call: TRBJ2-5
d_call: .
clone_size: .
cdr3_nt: TGCAGCGTCCGGACGGGCCTCCAAGAGACCCAGTACTTC
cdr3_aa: CSVRTGLQETQYF

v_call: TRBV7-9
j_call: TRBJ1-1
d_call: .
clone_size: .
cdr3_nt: TGTGCCAGCAGCTTAGCCGGGACTGAAGCTTTCTTT
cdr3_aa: CASSLAGTEAFF

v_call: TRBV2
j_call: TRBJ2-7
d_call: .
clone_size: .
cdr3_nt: TGTGCCAGCAGTGAAGCGCTTTACAGCTACGAGCAGTACTTC
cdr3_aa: CASSEALYSYEQYF

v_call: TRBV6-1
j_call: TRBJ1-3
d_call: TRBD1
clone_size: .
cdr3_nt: TGTGCCAGTGAGGACAGGGAACGGAACACCATATATTTT
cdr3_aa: CASEDRERNTIYF

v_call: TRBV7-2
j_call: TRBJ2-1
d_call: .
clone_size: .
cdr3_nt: TGTGCCAGCAGCTTAGCCTATAGGGACTTAGAGCAGTTCTTC
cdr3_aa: CASSLAYRDLEQFF

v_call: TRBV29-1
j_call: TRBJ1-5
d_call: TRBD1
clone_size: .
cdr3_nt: TGCAGCGTTGGGGGTTTAGCAGGGGGCGCGGATCAGCCCCAGCATTTT
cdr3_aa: CSVGGLAGGADQPQHF

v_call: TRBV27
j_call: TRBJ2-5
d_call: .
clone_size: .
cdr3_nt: TGTGCCAGCAGTCCAGGGATCCTGGAGACCCAGTACTTC
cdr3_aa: CASSPGILETQYF

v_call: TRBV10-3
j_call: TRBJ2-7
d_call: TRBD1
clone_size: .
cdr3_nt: TGTGCCATCAGTGAGGGACAGGTACTCTACGAGCAGTACTTC
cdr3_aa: CAISEGQVLYEQYF

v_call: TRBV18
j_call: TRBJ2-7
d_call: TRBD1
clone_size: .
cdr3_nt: TGTGCCAGCTCACCGAACCCCGGGACAGGAATTTACGAGCAGTACTTC
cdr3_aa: CASSPNPGTGIYEQYF

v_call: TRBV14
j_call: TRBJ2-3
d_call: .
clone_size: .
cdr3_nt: TGTGCCAGCAGCCAAAGGAGCGCAGATACGCAGTATTTT
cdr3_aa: CASSQRSADTQYF

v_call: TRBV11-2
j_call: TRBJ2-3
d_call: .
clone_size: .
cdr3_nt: TGTGCCAGCACCGCCCTCACTAGCACAGATACGCAGTATTTT
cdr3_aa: CASTALTSTDTQYF

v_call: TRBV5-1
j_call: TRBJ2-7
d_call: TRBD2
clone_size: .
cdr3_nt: TGCGCCAGCAGCTCCTCCCTTAGCGGGAGCTCCTACGAGCAGTACTTC
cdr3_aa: CASSSSLSGSSYEQYF

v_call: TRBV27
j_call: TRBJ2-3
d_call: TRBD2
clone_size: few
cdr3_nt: TGTGCCAGCAGTTTCAAGCGGGAGACAGATACGCAGTATTTT
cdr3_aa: CASSFKRETDTQYF

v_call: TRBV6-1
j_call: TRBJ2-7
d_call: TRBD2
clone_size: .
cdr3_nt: TGTGCCAGCGGAATACTAGCGGGAGGCCGCTACGAGCAGTACTTC
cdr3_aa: CASGILAGGRYEQYF

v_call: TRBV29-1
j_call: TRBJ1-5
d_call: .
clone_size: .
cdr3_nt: TGCAGCGTTGCTTTCGCGGACTTGGGGCCCCAGCATTTT
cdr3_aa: CSVAFADLGPQHF

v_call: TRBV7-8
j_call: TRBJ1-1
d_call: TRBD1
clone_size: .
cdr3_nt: TGTGCCAGCAGCTTAGAGGGTTTAGGGGACAGGGGAGCTTTCTTT
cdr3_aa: CASSLEGLGDRGAFF

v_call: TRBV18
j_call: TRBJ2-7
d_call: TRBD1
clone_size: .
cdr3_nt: TGTGCCAGCTCACCGGGGACAGGGGGCCTCTACGAGCAGTACTTC
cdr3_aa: CASSPGTGGLYEQYF

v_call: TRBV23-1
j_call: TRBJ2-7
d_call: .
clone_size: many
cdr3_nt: TGCGCCAGCAGTCCCCGCACAGACCCGCTTGAGCAGTACTTC
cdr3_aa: CASSPRTDPLEQYF

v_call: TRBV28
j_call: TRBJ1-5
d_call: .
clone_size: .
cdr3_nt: TGTGCCAGCAGTTTCCCTCAGCAGCCCCAGCATTTT
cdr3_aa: CASSFPQQPQHF

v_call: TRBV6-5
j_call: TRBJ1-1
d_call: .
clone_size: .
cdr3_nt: TGTGCCAGCAGTTACTCGAGGCTTTTAAACACTGAAGCTTTCTTT
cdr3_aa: CASSYSRLLNTEAFF

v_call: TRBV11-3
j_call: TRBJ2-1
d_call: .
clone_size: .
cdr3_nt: TGTGCCAGCAGCTTAGATCCCAGGGCGGGGAATGAGCAGTTCTTC
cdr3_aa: CASSLDPRAGNEQFF

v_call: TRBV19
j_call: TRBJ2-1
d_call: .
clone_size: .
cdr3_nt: TGTGCCAGTAGTAAGCCCCTGGGCAATGAGCAGTTCTTC
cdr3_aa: CASSKPLGNEQFF

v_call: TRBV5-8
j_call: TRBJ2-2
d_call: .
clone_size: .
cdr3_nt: TGTGCCAGCAGCTTGGCCTTTGTGGCCGGGGAGCTGTTTTTT
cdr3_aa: CASSLAFVAGELFF

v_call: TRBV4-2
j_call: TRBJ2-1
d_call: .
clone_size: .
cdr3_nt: TGTGCCAGCAGCCAAGGATTCTCCTACAATGAGCAGTTCTTC
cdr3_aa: CASSQGFSYNEQFF

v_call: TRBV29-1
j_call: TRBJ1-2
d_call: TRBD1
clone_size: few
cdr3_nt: TGCAGCGTTGGGGATACAGGGGACTATGGCTACACCTTC
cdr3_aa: CSVGDTGDYGYTF

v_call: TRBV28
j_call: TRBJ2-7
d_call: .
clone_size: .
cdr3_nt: TGTGCCAGCACGGGCACATCCTACGAGCAGTACTTC
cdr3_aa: CASTGTSYEQYF

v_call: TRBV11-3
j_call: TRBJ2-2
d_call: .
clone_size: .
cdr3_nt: TGTGCCAGCAGCTCCTCGACCGGGGAGCTGTTTTTT
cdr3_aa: CASSSSTGELFF

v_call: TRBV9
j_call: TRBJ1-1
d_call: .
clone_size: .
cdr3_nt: TGTGCCAGCAGCTTTCTGACAGCCATGAACACTGAAGCTTTCTTT
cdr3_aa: CASSFLTAMNTEAFF